This passage covers 5 T cell receptor beta chains from one sample sequenced in a study of T cells in Graves' hyperthyroidism and ophthalmopathy. Amplified TCR beta CDR3 regions derived from RNA transcripts. Carried out on the TCR CDR3, a first-round RT-PCR used the HTBI primer set. From the multiplex PCR reads, TCRdb called clonotypes with MiXCR, one entry per CDR3 protein. The sample has approximately 250,000 distinct CDR3 sequences, about 24% seen once. The sequenced sample was blood. The receptors stem from a woman in her 40s with Graves' ophthalmopathy.

This clonotype was seen ten or more times. The CDR3 DNA reads TGTGCCAGCAGGAAGGGTAGCGGGAGTACCTACGAGCAGTACTTC. Translation: CASRKGSGSTYEQYF. The chain is built from TRBV6-1 and TRBJ2-7, with TRBD2 identical over 9 bases. The ends lost 6 bases at V and 2 bases at J; junction bases unmatched: 8. The CDR3 is 15 amino acids. Germline V gives CDR1 MNHNS, CDR2 SASEGT.

This clonotype was seen at least ten times. V usage is TRBV11-2 and J usage is TRBJ2-7, with D possibly TRBD1 on 5 matching bases. This CDR3 spans 15 amino acids. In germline, CDR1 is SGHAT, CDR2 FQNNGV. Between the trimmed V and J ends, which lost 1 base and 3 bases, there was a span of 13 bases. This CDR3 is CASSLVRSGHYEQYF. The DNA of the CDR3 is TGTGCCAGCAGCTTAGTGAGGTCAGGGCACTACGAGCAGTACTTC.

This clonotype occurred many times. This chain joins TRBV2 and TRBJ2-7; D gene unclear. The CDR3 totals 16 residues. Germline V gene data show CDR1 as SNHLY and CDR2 as FYNNEI. Trimming left V 0 bases short and J 5 bases short, with 17 bases between. The CDR3 DNA follows: TGTGCCAGCAGTGAAGCGCTAGAAGCTAGTTTCGACGAGCAGTACTTC. This codes for CASSEALEASFDEQYF.

The rearrangement links TRBV6-5 to TRBJ1-1, with D hard to call. The V end was cut by 2 bases, the J end by 9 bases, with 7 bases between. The CDR3 contains 11 residues. In germline, CDR1 is MNHEY, CDR2 SVGAGI. The CDR3 is CASSYGQKAFF. The CDR3 DNA reads TGTGCCAGCAGTTACGGCCAGAAAGCTTTCTTT.

The chain employs TRBV12-3 or TRBV12-4 and TRBJ1-1; 9 bases map to TRBD1. CDR3 length equals 15 residues. Losses at the gene ends were 2 bases for V and 4 bases for J; bases not matched to a gene: 5. The CDR3 here is CASSLLGQGFTEAFF. CDR3 in DNA: TGTGCCAGCAGTTTATTGGGACAGGGTTTCACTGAAGCTTTCTTT.